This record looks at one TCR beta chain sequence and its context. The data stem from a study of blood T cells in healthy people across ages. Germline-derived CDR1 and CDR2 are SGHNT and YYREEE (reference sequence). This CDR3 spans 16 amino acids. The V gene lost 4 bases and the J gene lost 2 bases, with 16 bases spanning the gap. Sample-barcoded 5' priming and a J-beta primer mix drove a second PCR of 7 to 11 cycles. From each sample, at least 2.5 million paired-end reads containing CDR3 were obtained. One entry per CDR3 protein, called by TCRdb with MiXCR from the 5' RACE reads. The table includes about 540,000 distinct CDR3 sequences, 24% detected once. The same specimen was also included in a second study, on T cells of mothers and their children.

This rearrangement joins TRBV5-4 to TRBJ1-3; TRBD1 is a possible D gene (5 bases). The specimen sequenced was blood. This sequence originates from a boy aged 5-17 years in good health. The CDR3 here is CASSRDGPSAGNTIYF. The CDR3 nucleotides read TGTGCCAGCAGCCGGGACGGGCCTTCGGCTGGAAACACCATATATTTT. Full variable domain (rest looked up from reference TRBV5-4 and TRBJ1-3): ETGVTQSPTHLIKTRGQQVTLRCSSQSGHNTVSWYQQALGQGPQFIFQYYREEENGRGNFPPRFSGLQFPNYSSELNVNALELDDSALYLCASSRDGPSAGNTIYFGEGSWLTVV.